These 16 T cell receptor beta chains were sequenced from one sample in a study of cytomegalovirus exposure and HLA in healthy donors. PCR employed 60 Vbeta and 13 Jbeta primers. TCRdb's table, derived via immunoSEQ multiplex PCR, lists solely in-frame clones and lacks some. Found here are about 98,000 clones, roughly 81% of them singletons; the top ten hold about 1.5%. Sequencing was performed on PBMCs. The source of these receptors is a man aged 40-49 years in good health and CMV-seronegative.

V and J are TRBV5-1 and TRBJ2-3; 11 bases are shared with TRBD1. Trimming took 4 bases from V and 6 from J; bases not matched to a gene: 10. Germline V CDR1 and CDR2: SGHRS, YFSETQ. The CDR3 is 16 amino acids. The CDR3: CASSADWDRGSDTQYF. In DNA, the CDR3 is TGCGCCAGCAGCGCTGATTGGGACAGGGGGTCGGATACGCAGTATTTT. Supplemented by reference TRBV5-1 and TRBJ2-3, the full variable domain reads KAGVTQTPRYLIKTRGQQVTLSCSPISGHRSVSWYQQTPGQGLQFLFEYFSETQRNKGNFPGRFSGRQFSNSRSEMNVSTLELGDSALYLCASSADWDRGSDTQYFGPGTRLTVL.

The rearrangement joins TRBV4-3 to TRBJ1-1, with D uncertain. Trimming left V 1 base short and J 4 bases short, with 16 bases between. CDR1 is LGHNA and CDR2 is YSLEER in the germline V gene. CDR3 length: 16 amino acids. The CDR3 spells CASSQGGGHRGTEAFF. The CDR3 DNA sequence: TGCGCCAGCAGCCAAGGTGGAGGCCACCGGGGCACTGAAGCTTTCTTT.

The chain is built from TRBV12-5 and TRBJ1-2; 8 nucleotides line up with TRBD1. The CDR3 totals 14 residues. After removal of 3 bases from V and 6 bases from J, the junction contained 6 bases not matched to a gene. Germline V gives CDR1 LGHNT, CDR2 FRNRAP. In nucleotides, the CDR3 is TGTGCTAGTGGTTTCAGGACAGGGAGGGATGGCTACACCTTC. Translation gives CASGFRTGRDGYTF.

The V and J genes are TRBV11-3 and TRBJ1-1; D not certain. The CDR3 sequence is 13 residues long. Germline CDR1 and CDR2: SGHNT and YENEEA. Trimming shortened V by 2 bases and J by 2 bases, and 6 bases separated the two germline ends. The CDR3 reads CASSLRDNTEAFF. In DNA, the CDR3 is TGTGCCAGCAGCTTACGGGATAACACTGAAGCTTTCTTT.

In this sample, this clone turned up a few times. The chain has TRBV7-9 and TRBJ1-6; 7 bases fit TRBD1. Trimming took 6 bases from V and 7 from J; bases not matched to a gene: 6. Germline CDR1 reads SEHNR; CDR2 reads FQNEAQ (reference sequence). The CDR3 extends over 14 amino acids. This chain's CDR3 is CASSRDSENSPLHF. The CDR3 nucleotides read TGTGCCAGCAGTCGGGACAGTGAGAATTCACCCCTCCACTTT.

J is TRBJ1-2 and V is TRBV29-1; TRBD1 agrees at 7 bases. Unmatched junction bases numbered 9, after V lost 4 bases and J lost 4 bases. The germline gives CDR1 SQVTM, CDR2 ANQGSEA. The CDR3 has 14 residues. The CDR3 sequence is CSVGQTGMLYGYTF. CDR3 sequence (DNA): TGCAGCGTTGGGCAGACAGGGATGCTCTATGGCTACACCTTC.

The genes are TRBV18 and TRBJ1-4, with 7 bases aligning to TRBD1. The trim removed 4 bases at V and 2 bases at J, leaving 13 bases unmatched. Germline CDR1 and CDR2: KGHSH and LQKENI. The CDR3 sequence is 18 residues long. The CDR3: CASSRTGVAKATNEKLFF. For the CDR3, the DNA is TGTGCCAGCTCACGCACAGGGGTTGCGAAAGCCACTAATGAAAAACTGTTTTTT. The full variable domain, in which reference TRBV18 and TRBJ1-4 provide the parts outside the CDR3, is NAGVMQNPRHLVRRRGQEARLRCSPMKGHSHVYWYRQLPEEGLKFMVYLQKENIIDESGMPKERFSAEFPKEGPSILRIQQVVRGDSAAYFCASSRTGVAKATNEKLFFGSGTQLSVL.

The chain couples TRBV13 to TRBJ1-2, with 7 bases that match TRBD1. V was pared by 1 base and J by 5 bases, with 1 base of the junction left unmatched. The CDR3 contains 13 residues. Looked up from germline, CDR1 is PRHDT and CDR2 is FYEKMQ (reference sequence). Written as DNA, the CDR3 is TGTGCCAGCAGCTTAGACAGGGGATATGGCTACACCTTC. Translating it yields CASSLDRGYGYTF.

This chain joins TRBV7-6 and TRBJ2-7, with TRBD1 matching 7 bases. This CDR3 comprises 17 residues. V was clipped by 0 bases and J by 3 bases; unmatched bases: 11. The germline V gene encodes CDR1 SGHVS and CDR2 FNYEAQ. Written as DNA, the CDR3 is TGTGCCAGCAGCTTAGCCGGGACAGCGAACTCAGGCTACGAGCAGTACTTC. Encoded protein: CASSLAGTANSGYEQYF.

This clone has a handful of counts. The chain employs TRBV19 and TRBJ1-1; D gene ambiguous. The CDR3 loop spans 13 amino acids. CDR1 LNHDA and CDR2 SQIVND come from the germline V gene (reference sequence). Trimming left V 5 bases short and J 1 base short, with 8 bases between. This chain's CDR3 is CASSVNKNTEAFF. The CDR3 DNA is TGTGCCAGTAGTGTTAATAAGAACACTGAAGCTTTCTTT.

The gene calls are TRBV11-2 and TRBJ2-7; 9 nucleotides match TRBD1. The junction had 6 bases not matched to a gene; V was cut back by 1 base and J by 2 bases. The CDR3 spans 16 residues. Germline CDR1 is SGHAT and CDR2 is FQNNGV. CDR3 nucleotides: TGTGCCAGCAGCTTAGGCGGGACAGGGATCCCCTACGAGCAGTACTTC. Amino acids: CASSLGGTGIPYEQYF.

This CDR3 is CASSATSGGSTDTQYF. CDR3 nucleotides: TGTGCCAGCAGTGCAACTAGCGGGGGGAGCACAGATACGCAGTATTTT. This chain connects TRBV6-1 to TRBJ2-3; TRBD2 aligns across 12 bases. Per germline, CDR1 MNHNS and CDR2 SASEGT. V gave up 4 bases and J gave up 0 bases; unmatched junction bases: 2. The length of the CDR3 is 16 residues.

The CDR3 here is CASSSAGTSASYEQYF. Here the CDR3 DNA reads TGTGCCAGCAGTTCGGCCGGGACTAGCGCGTCCTACGAGCAGTACTTC. J is TRBJ2-7 and V is TRBV6-5; TRBD2 agrees at 10 bases. Germline CDR1 is MNHEY and CDR2 is SVGAGI. The CDR3 extends over 16 amino acids. V shed 4 bases and J 1 base; nucleotides not matched to a gene: 7.

This clone was seen just once. V and J are TRBV5-8 and TRBJ1-5, with 7 nucleotides matching TRBD1. The V gene's germline CDR1 is SGHTS and CDR2 YDEGEE. The CDR3 sequence is 16 residues long. The ends lost 0 bases at V and 1 base at J; junction bases unmatched: 4. Written as DNA, the CDR3 is TGTGCCAGCAGCTTGGACAGGGGTCTAAGCAATCAGCCCCAGCATTTT. Translation: CASSLDRGLSNQPQHF.

V and J are TRBV27 and TRBJ2-7; TRBD1 aligns across 7 bases. Germline-derived CDR1 and CDR2 are MNHEY and SMNVEV (reference sequence). Trimming at V came to 4 bases and at J to 2 bases, leaving 14 bases not matched to a gene. This CDR3 region has 17 residues. The CDR3 DNA sequence: TGTGCCAGCAGTTCGGTAGATTACGACAGGGAACCCTACGAGCAGTACTTC. Its protein is CASSSVDYDREPYEQYF.

The chain employs TRBV10-3 and TRBJ2-7; 8 bases map to TRBD1. Looked up from germline, CDR1 is ENHRY and CDR2 is SYGVKD. V gave up 2 bases and J gave up 2 bases; unmatched junction bases: 2. The CDR3 totals 14 residues. The DNA for the CDR3 is TGTGCCATCAGTGAGGGACAGGGACCCTACGAGCAGTACTTC. It encodes CAISEGQGPYEQYF.